Described below is a single T cell receptor (beta chain) sequence and its context. Antigen unknown. Described time point: persistent/refractory GD, antithyroid drugs over 5 years with positive TRAb. PBMC RNA was the source of the TCR library. The data stem from a study of regulatory T cells in long-lasting Graves disease. Notes on the study in general: The number of shared public clonotypes was higher in persistent patients (roughly 3,000) than new patients (over 900). Persistent Graves' cases showed lower TCR diversity than newly diagnosed cases. Favoring TRBV28, TRBJ1-2 and TRBJ2-5 was a feature seen in persistent disease.

CDR3 length equals 15 residues. CDR1 MNHEY and CDR2 SVGEGT come from the germline V gene. With 2 bases removed from V and 0 bases from J, the gap between germline ends came to 10 bases. The TCR beta library used iRepertoire HTBI primers with Arm-PCR amplification of CDR3. TCRdb re-analysed the multiplex PCR reads in MiXCR, keeping a single row per CDR3 protein. The top ten clones hold less than 9% of a sample with about 470,000 distinct CDR3 sequences, under 25% of them seen once. The chain combines TRBV6-2 or TRBV6-3 with TRBJ1-1; D uncertain. The specimen comprised peripheral blood mononuclear cells (PBMCs), sampled when the disease was refractory, from a patient treated with antithyroid drugs. The origin of this receptor is a female donor with Graves disease. CDR3 loop: CASSYGQVLNTEAFF. CDR3 DNA sequence: TGTGCCAGCAGTTACGGCCAGGTTCTGAACACTGAAGCTTTCTTT.